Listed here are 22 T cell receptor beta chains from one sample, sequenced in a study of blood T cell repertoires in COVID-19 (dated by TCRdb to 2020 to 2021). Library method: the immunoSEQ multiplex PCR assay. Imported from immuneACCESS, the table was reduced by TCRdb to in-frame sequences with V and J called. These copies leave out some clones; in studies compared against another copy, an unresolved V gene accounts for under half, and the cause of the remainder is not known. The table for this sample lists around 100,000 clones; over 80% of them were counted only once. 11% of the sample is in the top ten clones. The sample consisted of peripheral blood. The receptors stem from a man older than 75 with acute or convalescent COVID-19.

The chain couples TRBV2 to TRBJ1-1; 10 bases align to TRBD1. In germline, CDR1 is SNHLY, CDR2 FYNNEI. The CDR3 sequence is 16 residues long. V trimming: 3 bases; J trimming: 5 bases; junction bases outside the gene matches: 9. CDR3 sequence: CASSERQGASLTEAFF. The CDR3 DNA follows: TGTGCCAGCAGTGAGAGACAGGGGGCAAGTTTAACTGAAGCTTTCTTT.

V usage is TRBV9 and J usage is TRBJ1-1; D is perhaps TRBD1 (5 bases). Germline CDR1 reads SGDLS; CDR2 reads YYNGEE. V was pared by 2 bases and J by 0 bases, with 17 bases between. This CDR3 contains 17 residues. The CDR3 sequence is CASSVLPGGVLNTEAFF. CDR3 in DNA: TGTGCCAGCAGCGTCCTCCCGGGGGGAGTCTTGAACACTGAAGCTTTCTTT.

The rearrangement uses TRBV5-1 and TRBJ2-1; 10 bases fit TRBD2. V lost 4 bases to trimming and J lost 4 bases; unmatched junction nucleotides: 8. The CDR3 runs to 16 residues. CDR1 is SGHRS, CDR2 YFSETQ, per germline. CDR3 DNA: TGCGCCAGCAGCCCCCCGATTAGCGGGGGGTACAATGAGCAGTTCTTC. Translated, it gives CASSPPISGGYNEQFF.

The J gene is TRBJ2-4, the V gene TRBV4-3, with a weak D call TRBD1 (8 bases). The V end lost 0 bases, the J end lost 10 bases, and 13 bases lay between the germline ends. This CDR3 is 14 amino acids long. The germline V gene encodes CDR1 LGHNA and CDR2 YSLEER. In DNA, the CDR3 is TGCGCCAGCAGCCAAGAACAGGGGGGAGGGATTCAGTACTTC. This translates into CASSQEQGGGIQYF.

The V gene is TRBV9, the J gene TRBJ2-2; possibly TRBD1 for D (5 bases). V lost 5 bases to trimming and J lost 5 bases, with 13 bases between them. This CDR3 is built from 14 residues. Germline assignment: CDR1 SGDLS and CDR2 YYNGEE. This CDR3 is CASSVGQRTGELFF. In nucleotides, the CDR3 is TGTGCCAGCAGTGTGGGGCAGAGGACCGGGGAGCTGTTTTTT.

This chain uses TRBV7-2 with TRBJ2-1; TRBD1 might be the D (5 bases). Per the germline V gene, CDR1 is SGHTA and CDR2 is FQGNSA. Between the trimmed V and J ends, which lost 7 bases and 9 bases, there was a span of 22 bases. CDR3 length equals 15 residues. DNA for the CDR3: TGTGCCAGCACCCCCGAGTGGACACCTTCTAGTGAGCAGTTCTTC. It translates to CASTPEWTPSSEQFF. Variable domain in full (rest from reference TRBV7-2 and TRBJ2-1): GAGVSQSPSNKVTEKGKDVELRCDPISGHTALYWYRQSLGQGLEFLIYFQGNSAPDKSGLPSDRFSAERTGGSVSTLTIQRTQQEDSAVYLCASTPEWTPSSEQFFGPGTRLTVL.

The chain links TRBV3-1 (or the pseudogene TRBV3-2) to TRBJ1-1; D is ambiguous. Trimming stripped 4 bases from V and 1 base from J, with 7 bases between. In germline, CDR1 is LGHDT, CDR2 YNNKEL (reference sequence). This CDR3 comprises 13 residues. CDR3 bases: TGTGCCAGCAGCCTGCGCGGGAACACTGAAGCTTTCTTT. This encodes CASSLRGNTEAFF.

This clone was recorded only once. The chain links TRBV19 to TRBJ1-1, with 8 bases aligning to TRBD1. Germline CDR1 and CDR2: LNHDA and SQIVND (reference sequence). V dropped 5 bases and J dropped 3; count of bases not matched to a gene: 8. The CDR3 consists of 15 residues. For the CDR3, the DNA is TGTGCCAGTAGTGATGACAGGGGAGTTGACACTGAAGCTTTCTTT. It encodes CASSDDRGVDTEAFF.

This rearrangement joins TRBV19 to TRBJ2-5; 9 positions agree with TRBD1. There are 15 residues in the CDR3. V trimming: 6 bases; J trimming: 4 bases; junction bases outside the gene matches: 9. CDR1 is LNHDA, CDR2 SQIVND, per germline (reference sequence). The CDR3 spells CASRLADRGGETQYF. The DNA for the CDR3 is TGTGCCAGTAGGTTAGCGGACAGGGGAGGAGAGACCCAGTACTTC.

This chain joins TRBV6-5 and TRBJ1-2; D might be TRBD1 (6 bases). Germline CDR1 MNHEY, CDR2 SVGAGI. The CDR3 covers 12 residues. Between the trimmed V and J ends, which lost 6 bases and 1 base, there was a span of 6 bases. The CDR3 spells CASRDSNYGYTF. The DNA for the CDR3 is TGTGCCAGCAGGGACAGTAACTATGGCTACACCTTC.

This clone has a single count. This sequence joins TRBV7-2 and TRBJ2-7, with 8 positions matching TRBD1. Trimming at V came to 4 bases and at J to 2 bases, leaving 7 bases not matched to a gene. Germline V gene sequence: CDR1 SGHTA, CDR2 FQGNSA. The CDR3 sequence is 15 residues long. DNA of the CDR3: TGTGCCAGCAGCTCCGGACAGGGCAAAACCTACGAGCAGTACTTC. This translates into CASSSGQGKTYEQYF.

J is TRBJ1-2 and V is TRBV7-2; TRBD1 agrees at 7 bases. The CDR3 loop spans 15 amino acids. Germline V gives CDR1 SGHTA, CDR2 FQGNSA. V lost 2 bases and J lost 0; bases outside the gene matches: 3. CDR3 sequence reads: CASSLRGQSNYGYTF. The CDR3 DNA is TGTGCCAGCAGCTTAAGGGGACAGTCTAACTATGGCTACACCTTC.

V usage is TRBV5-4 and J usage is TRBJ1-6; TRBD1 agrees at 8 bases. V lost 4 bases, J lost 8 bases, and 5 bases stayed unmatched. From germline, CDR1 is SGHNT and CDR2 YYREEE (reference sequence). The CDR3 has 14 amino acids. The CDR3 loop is CASSRATGDSPLHF. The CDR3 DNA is TGTGCCAGCAGCCGAGCGACAGGGGATTCACCCCTCCACTTT.

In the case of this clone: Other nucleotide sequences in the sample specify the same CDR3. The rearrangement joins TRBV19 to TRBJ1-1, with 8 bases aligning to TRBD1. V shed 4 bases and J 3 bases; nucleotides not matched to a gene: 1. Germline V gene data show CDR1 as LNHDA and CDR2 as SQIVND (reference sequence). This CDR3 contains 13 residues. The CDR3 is CASSTTGDTEAFF. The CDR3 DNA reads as TGTGCCAGTAGTACGACAGGGGACACTGAAGCTTTCTTT.

The CDR3 nucleotides read TGTGCCAGCAGTCGACTAGCAGTTCTCAATGAGCAGTTCTTC. Its translation is CASSRLAVLNEQFF. J is TRBJ2-1 and V is TRBV2; 7 nucleotides line up with TRBD2. CDR1 SNHLY and CDR2 FYNNEI come from the germline V gene. V trimming: 5 bases; J trimming: 6 bases; junction bases outside the gene matches: 7. CDR3 length: 14 amino acids.

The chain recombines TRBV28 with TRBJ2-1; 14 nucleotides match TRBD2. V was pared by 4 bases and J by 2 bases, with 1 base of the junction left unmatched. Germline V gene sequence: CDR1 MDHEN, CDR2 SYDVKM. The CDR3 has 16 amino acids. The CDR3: CASSSGLAGAYNEQFF. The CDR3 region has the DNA TGTGCCAGCAGTTCGGGACTAGCGGGAGCCTACAATGAGCAGTTCTTC.

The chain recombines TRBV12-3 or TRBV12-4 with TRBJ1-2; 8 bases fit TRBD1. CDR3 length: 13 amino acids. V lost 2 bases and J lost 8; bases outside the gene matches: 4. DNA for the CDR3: TGTGCCAGCAGTTTACAGGGGGCGGAAGGCTACACCTTC. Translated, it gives CASSLQGAEGYTF.

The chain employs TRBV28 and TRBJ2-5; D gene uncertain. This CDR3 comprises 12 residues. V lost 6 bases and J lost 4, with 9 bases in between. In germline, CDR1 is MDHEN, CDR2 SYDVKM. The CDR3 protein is CASSPERETQYF. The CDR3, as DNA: TGTGCCAGCAGCCCTGAGCGAGAGACCCAGTACTTC.

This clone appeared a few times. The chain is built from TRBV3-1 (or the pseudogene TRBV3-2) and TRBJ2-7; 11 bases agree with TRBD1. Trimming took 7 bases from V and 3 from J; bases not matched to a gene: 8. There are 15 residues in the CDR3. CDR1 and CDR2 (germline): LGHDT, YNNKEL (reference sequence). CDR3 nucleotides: TGTGCCAGCACCCGGACCGGGACAGGGGGCTACGAGCAGTACTTC. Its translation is CASTRTGTGGYEQYF.

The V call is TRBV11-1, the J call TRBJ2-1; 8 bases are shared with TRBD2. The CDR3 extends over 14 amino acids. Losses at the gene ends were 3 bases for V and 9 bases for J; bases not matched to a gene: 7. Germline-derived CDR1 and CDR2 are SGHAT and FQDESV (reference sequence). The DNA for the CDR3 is TGTGCCAGCAGCTTCAGCGGGAGTTCGAGTGAGCAGTTCTTC. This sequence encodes CASSFSGSSSEQFF. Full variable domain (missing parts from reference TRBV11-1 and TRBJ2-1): EAEVAQSPRYKITEKSQAVAFWCDPISGHATLYWYRQILGQGPELLVQFQDESVVDDSQLPKDRFSAERLKGVDSTLKIQPAELGDSAMYLCASSFSGSSSEQFFGPGTRLTVL.

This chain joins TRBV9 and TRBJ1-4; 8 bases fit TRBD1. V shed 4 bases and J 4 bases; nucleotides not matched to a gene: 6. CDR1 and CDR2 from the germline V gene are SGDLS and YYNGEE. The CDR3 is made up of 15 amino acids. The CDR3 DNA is TGTGCCAGCAGCACACAGGGACAGGTTAATGAAAAACTGTTTTTT. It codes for CASSTQGQVNEKLFF.

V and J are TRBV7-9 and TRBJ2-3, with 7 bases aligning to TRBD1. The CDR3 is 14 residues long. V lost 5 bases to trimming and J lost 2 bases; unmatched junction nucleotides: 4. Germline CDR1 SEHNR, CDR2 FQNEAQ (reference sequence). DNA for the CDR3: TGTGCCAGCAGCCTAGACAGGGACACAGATACGCAGTATTTT. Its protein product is CASSLDRDTDTQYF.